These 13 T cell receptor beta chains share one sample of origin, sequenced in a study of blood T cell repertoires in COVID-19. Clones were sequenced by immunoSEQ multiplex PCR, and TCRdb holds only the in-frame ones, with some missing. This sample has under 250,000 clones, with about 91% found just once. Source material: PBMCs or T cells enriched from blood (not recorded which). These receptors came from a woman in her twenties or thirties with acute COVID-19.

The chain employs TRBV7-6 and TRBJ2-3, with a possible D match to TRBD1 (6 bases). In germline, CDR1 is SGHVS, CDR2 FNYEAQ. The CDR3 extends over 17 amino acids. The V gene lost 8 bases and the J gene lost 1 base, with 22 bases spanning the gap. The CDR3 DNA reads TGTGCCAGCTCCACGACGGTCCCTGGGGGCGGCACAGATACGCAGTATTTT. The encoded protein is CASSTTVPGGGTDTQYF.

This clone was detected only once. This chain connects TRBV29-1 to TRBJ2-3; maybe TRBD1 (6 bases). V was clipped by 3 bases and J by 2 bases, with 12 bases between them. The CDR3 totals 14 residues. Germline-derived CDR1 and CDR2 are SQVTM and ANQGSEA. This CDR3 is CSVDWGPNTDTQYF. The CDR3, as DNA: TGCAGCGTTGATTGGGGGCCAAACACAGATACGCAGTATTTT.

This chain links TRBV7-6 with TRBJ1-2; 12 nucleotides agree with TRBD1. This CDR3 region has 16 residues. The V gene's germline CDR1 is SGHVS and CDR2 FNYEAQ. The ends lost 9 bases at V and 4 bases at J; junction bases unmatched: 12. CDR3 in amino acids: CASGPGQGAGGYGYTF. The CDR3 DNA sequence: TGTGCCAGTGGCCCGGGACAGGGGGCCGGGGGCTATGGCTACACCTTC.

This chain uses TRBV7-8 with TRBJ1-1; 11 bases agree with TRBD1. Germline assignment: CDR1 SGHVS and CDR2 FQNEAQ. After removal of 5 bases from V and 1 base from J, the junction contained 3 bases not matched to a gene. This CDR3 is 15 amino acids long. This chain's CDR3 is CASSLGTGGNTEAFF. In DNA, the CDR3 is TGTGCCAGCAGCCTTGGGACAGGGGGGAACACTGAAGCTTTCTTT.

This sequence joins TRBV18 and TRBJ2-5; D is unresolved. This CDR3 spans 16 amino acids. The germline gives CDR1 KGHSH, CDR2 LQKENI. The V gene lost 1 base and the J gene lost 0 bases, with 12 bases spanning the gap. CDR3 region: CASSPRLGDHQETQYF. The CDR3, as DNA: TGTGCCAGCTCACCACGTTTAGGAGACCACCAAGAGACCCAGTACTTC.

The chain joins TRBV5-4 to TRBJ2-1; 14 positions agree with TRBD2. Germline V gives CDR1 SGHNT, CDR2 YYREEE (reference sequence). V trimming: 3 bases; J trimming: 4 bases; junction bases outside the gene matches: 3. The CDR3 is 16 residues long. CDR3 protein: CASSYGTSGGYNEQFF. Written as DNA, the CDR3 is TGTGCCAGCAGCTATGGGACTAGCGGGGGTTACAATGAGCAGTTCTTC. Full variable domain (outside the CDR3, taken from reference TRBV5-4 and TRBJ2-1): ETGVTQSPTHLIKTRGQQVTLRCSSQSGHNTVSWYQQALGQGPQFIFQYYREEENGRGNFPPRFSGLQFPNYSSELNVNALELDDSALYLCASSYGTSGGYNEQFFGPGTRLTVL.

The rearrangement links TRBV5-1 to TRBJ2-3; D is perhaps TRBD1 (5 bases). Germline CDR1 and CDR2: SGHRS and YFSETQ. The CDR3 is 14 residues long. Trimming left V 3 bases short and J 5 bases short, with 13 bases between. The CDR3: CASSYNRLGDTQYF. The CDR3 nucleotides read TGCGCCAGCAGCTACAACAGGTTGGGAGATACGCAGTATTTT. The full variable domain, its missing parts supplied by reference TRBV5-1 and TRBJ2-3, is KAGVTQTPRYLIKTRGQQVTLSCSPISGHRSVSWYQQTPGQGLQFLFEYFSETQRNKGNFPGRFSGRQFSNSRSEMNVSTLELGDSALYLCASSYNRLGDTQYFGPGTRLTVL.

The rearrangement uses TRBV2 and TRBJ1-2; 7 nucleotides align to TRBD1. Trimming at V came to 5 bases and at J to 4 bases, leaving 7 bases not matched to a gene. The germline CDR1 and CDR2 sequences are SNHLY and FYNNEI. The CDR3 contains 14 residues. CDR3 sequence (DNA): TGTGCCAGCAGTCCTCCGGGACAGCTCTATGGCTACACCTTC. This sequence encodes CASSPPGQLYGYTF.

The chain has TRBV3-1 (or the pseudogene TRBV3-2) and TRBJ2-7, with TRBD1 identical over 8 bases. Germline V CDR1 and CDR2: LGHDT, YNNKEL (reference sequence). Unmatched junction bases numbered 8, after V lost 4 bases and J lost 0 bases. The CDR3 has 16 residues. In nucleotides, the CDR3 is TGTGCCAGCAGCCTTCTTCTTGGGACAGGCTCCTACGAGCAGTACTTC. Amino acids: CASSLLLGTGSYEQYF.

The gene calls are TRBV5-1 and TRBJ1-1, with a possible D match to TRBD1 (5 bases). The CDR3 consists of 15 residues. V lost 1 base and J 0 bases, leaving 10 bases between the germline ends. Germline loops: CDR1 SGHRS, CDR2 YFSETQ. The CDR3, as DNA: TGCGCCAGCAGCTTGTCGGAGGGGATGAACACTGAAGCTTTCTTT. It encodes CASSLSEGMNTEAFF.

The V call is TRBV7-9, the J call TRBJ1-1; 7 nucleotides align to TRBD1. The CDR3 has 13 amino acids. The junction had 7 bases not matched to a gene; V was cut back by 1 base and J by 11 bases. Germline-derived CDR1 and CDR2 are SEHNR and FQNEAQ (reference sequence). CDR3 DNA: TGTGCCAGCAGCTTAGTCAGGGGGAACGCGGCTTTCTTT. Translated: CASSLVRGNAAFF.

The V call is TRBV4-3, the J call TRBJ1-2; D call uncertain. Trimming shortened V by 1 base and J by 8 bases, and 14 bases separated the two germline ends. The CDR3 covers 14 residues. Germline V gene lookup returns CDR1 LGHNA and CDR2 YSLEER. CDR3 nucleotides: TGCGCCAGCAGCCAAGCTGAGGCAGGAGGAGGCTACACCTTC. Its protein is CASSQAEAGGGYTF.

This sequence joins TRBV3-1 (or the pseudogene TRBV3-2) and TRBJ2-7, with D maybe TRBD1 (5 bases). The germline V and J ends were trimmed by 5 bases and 0 bases, with 11 bases remaining between them. From germline, CDR1 is LGHDT and CDR2 YNNKEL (reference sequence). The CDR3 totals 14 residues. The CDR3 loop is CASSNSGRSYEQYF. For the CDR3, the DNA is TGTGCCAGCAGCAACTCAGGGCGCTCCTACGAGCAGTACTTC.